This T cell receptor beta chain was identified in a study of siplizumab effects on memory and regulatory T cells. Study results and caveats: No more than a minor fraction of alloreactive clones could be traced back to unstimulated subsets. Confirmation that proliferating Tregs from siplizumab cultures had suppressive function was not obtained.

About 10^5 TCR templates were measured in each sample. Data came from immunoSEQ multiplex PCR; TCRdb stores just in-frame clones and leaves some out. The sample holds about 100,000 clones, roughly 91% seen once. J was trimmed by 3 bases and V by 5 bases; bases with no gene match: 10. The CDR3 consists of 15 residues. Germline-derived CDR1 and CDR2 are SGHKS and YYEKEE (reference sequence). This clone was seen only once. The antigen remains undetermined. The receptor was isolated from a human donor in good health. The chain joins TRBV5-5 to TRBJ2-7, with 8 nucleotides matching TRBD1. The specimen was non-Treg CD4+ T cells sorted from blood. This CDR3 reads CASRVGQGGYYEQYF. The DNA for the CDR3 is TGTGCCAGCAGAGTAGGACAGGGAGGATACTACGAGCAGTACTTC.